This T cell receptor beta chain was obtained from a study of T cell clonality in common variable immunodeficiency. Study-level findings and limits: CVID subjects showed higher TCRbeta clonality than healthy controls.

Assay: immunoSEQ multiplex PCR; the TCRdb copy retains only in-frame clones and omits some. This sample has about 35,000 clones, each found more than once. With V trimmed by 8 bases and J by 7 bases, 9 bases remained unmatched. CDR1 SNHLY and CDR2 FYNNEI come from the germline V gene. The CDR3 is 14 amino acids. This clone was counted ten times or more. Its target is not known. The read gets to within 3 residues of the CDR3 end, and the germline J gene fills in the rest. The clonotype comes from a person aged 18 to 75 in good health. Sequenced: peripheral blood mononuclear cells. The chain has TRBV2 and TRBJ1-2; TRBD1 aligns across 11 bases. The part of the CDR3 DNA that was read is TGTGCCAGCCTTCCGGACAGGGGGCCCTCTGGC. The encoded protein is CASLPDRGPSG. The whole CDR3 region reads CASLPDRGPSGYTF.